Shown below are 9 T cell receptor beta chains from a single sample sequenced in a study of cytomegalovirus exposure and HLA in healthy donors. Both 60 Vbeta primers and 13 Jbeta primers went into the PCR. Using immunoSEQ multiplex PCR, the repertoire was profiled, and TCRdb retains in-frame clones only, with some absent. In the table there are about 140,000 clones, roughly 75% of which are singletons. Source material: PBMCs. These receptors all come from a man aged 18-30 years in good health and CMV-seropositive.

This sequence joins TRBV7-2 and TRBJ2-3, with D possibly being TRBD2 (5 bases). This CDR3 region has 16 residues. In germline, CDR1 is SGHTA, CDR2 FQGNSA. V shed 3 bases and J shed 0 bases, with 13 bases lying between them. The CDR3 here is CASSFVGVTSTDTQYF. CDR3 in DNA: TGTGCCAGCAGCTTTGTCGGGGTGACTAGCACAGATACGCAGTATTTT.

V usage is TRBV11-2 and J usage is TRBJ2-7; TRBD2 aligns across 9 bases. CDR1 is SGHAT, CDR2 FQNNGV, per germline. V lost 2 bases to trimming and J lost 6 bases; unmatched junction nucleotides: 8. The CDR3 is 15 amino acids. This CDR3 is CASSLYSLAGTEQYF. The CDR3 nucleotides are TGTGCCAGCAGCTTATATTCCCTAGCGGGAACCGAGCAGTACTTC. Full variable domain (remainder filled in from reference TRBV11-2 and TRBJ2-7): EAGVAQSPRYKIIEKRQSVAFWCNPISGHATLYWYQQILGQGPKLLIQFQNNGVVDDSQLPKDRFSAERLKGVDSTLKIQPAKLEDSAVYLCASSLYSLAGTEQYFGPGTRLTVT.

DNA of the CDR3: TGTGCCAGCAGTCGGGACAGGGCTCAGCCCCAGCATTTT. Encoded protein: CASSRDRAQPQHF. J is TRBJ1-5 and V is TRBV27; 9 nucleotides match TRBD1. V trimming: 5 bases; J trimming: 6 bases; junction bases outside the gene matches: 2. Germline CDR1 MNHEY, CDR2 SMNVEV (reference sequence). The CDR3 totals 13 residues.

The rearrangement uses TRBV19 and TRBJ2-7; 9 bases agree with TRBD1. CDR3 length: 13 residues. Unmatched junction bases numbered 6, after V lost 7 bases and J lost 5 bases. Germline V lookup: CDR1 LNHDA, CDR2 SQIVND (reference sequence). The CDR3 DNA reads as TGTGCCAGTACCGGGACAGGGTCCGACGAGCAGTACTTC. Encoded protein: CASTGTGSDEQYF.

The chain is built from TRBV18 and TRBJ2-2; weak D call: TRBD1 (6 bases). V shed 2 bases and J shed 0 bases, with 7 bases lying between them. This CDR3 has 15 amino acids. Looked up from germline, CDR1 is KGHSH and CDR2 is LQKENI. CDR3 DNA sequence: TGTGCCAGCTCACCATGGACAGCGAACACCGGGGAGCTGTTTTTT. This codes for CASSPWTANTGELFF.

This clone has a handful of counts. The rearrangement uses TRBV27 and TRBJ1-1, with a weak D call TRBD1 (5 bases). V was clipped by 5 bases and J by 5 bases, with 21 bases between them. The CDR3 covers 16 residues. Germline V CDR1 and CDR2: MNHEY, SMNVEV (reference sequence). The CDR3 loop is CASSPLSGHRSTEAFF. CDR3 DNA: TGTGCCAGCAGTCCTCTGTCCGGACATAGGAGTACTGAAGCTTTCTTT.

The gene calls are TRBV28 and TRBJ2-7, with 8 bases matching TRBD2. The CDR3 extends over 15 amino acids. The germline gives CDR1 MDHEN, CDR2 SYDVKM. J was trimmed by 5 bases and V by 6 bases; bases with no gene match: 12. DNA for the CDR3: TGTGCCAGCAGATCCGGGACTAGTCGTCCCAACGAGCAGTACTTC. Translated, it gives CASRSGTSRPNEQYF.

V usage is TRBV9 and J usage is TRBJ2-1; 8 nucleotides agree with TRBD2. The V gene end was trimmed by 0 bases and the J gene end by 9 bases; junction bases not matched to a gene: 8. The CDR3 loop spans 15 amino acids. In germline, CDR1 is SGDLS, CDR2 YYNGEE. The DNA of the CDR3 is TGTGCCAGCAGCGTAGACGGGAGGGAAGGGGTTGAGCAGTTCTTC. Translation: CASSVDGREGVEQFF.

The chain carries TRBV6-5 and TRBJ2-2, with 7 bases that match TRBD1. This CDR3 has 15 residues. Germline V CDR1 and CDR2: MNHEY, SVGAGI. The V segment lost 4 bases and the J segment 0 bases; nucleotides outside the gene matches: 2. CDR3 bases: TGTGCCAGCAGTTGGGACAGCTCGAACACCGGGGAGCTGTTTTTT. Translating gives CASSWDSSNTGELFF.